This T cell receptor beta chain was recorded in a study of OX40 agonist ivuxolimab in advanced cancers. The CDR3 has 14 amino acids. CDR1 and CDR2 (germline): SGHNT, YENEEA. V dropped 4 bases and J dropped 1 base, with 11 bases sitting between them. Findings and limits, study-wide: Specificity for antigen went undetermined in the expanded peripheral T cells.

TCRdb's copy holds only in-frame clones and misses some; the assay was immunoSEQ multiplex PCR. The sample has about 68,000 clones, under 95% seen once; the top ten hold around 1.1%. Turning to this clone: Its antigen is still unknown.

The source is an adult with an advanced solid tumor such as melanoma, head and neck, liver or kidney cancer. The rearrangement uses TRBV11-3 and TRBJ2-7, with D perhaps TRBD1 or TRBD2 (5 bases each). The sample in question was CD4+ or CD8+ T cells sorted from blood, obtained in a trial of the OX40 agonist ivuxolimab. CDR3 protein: CASSSGTASYEQYF. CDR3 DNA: TGTGCCAGCAGCTCAGGGACCGCATCCTACGAGCAGTACTTC.